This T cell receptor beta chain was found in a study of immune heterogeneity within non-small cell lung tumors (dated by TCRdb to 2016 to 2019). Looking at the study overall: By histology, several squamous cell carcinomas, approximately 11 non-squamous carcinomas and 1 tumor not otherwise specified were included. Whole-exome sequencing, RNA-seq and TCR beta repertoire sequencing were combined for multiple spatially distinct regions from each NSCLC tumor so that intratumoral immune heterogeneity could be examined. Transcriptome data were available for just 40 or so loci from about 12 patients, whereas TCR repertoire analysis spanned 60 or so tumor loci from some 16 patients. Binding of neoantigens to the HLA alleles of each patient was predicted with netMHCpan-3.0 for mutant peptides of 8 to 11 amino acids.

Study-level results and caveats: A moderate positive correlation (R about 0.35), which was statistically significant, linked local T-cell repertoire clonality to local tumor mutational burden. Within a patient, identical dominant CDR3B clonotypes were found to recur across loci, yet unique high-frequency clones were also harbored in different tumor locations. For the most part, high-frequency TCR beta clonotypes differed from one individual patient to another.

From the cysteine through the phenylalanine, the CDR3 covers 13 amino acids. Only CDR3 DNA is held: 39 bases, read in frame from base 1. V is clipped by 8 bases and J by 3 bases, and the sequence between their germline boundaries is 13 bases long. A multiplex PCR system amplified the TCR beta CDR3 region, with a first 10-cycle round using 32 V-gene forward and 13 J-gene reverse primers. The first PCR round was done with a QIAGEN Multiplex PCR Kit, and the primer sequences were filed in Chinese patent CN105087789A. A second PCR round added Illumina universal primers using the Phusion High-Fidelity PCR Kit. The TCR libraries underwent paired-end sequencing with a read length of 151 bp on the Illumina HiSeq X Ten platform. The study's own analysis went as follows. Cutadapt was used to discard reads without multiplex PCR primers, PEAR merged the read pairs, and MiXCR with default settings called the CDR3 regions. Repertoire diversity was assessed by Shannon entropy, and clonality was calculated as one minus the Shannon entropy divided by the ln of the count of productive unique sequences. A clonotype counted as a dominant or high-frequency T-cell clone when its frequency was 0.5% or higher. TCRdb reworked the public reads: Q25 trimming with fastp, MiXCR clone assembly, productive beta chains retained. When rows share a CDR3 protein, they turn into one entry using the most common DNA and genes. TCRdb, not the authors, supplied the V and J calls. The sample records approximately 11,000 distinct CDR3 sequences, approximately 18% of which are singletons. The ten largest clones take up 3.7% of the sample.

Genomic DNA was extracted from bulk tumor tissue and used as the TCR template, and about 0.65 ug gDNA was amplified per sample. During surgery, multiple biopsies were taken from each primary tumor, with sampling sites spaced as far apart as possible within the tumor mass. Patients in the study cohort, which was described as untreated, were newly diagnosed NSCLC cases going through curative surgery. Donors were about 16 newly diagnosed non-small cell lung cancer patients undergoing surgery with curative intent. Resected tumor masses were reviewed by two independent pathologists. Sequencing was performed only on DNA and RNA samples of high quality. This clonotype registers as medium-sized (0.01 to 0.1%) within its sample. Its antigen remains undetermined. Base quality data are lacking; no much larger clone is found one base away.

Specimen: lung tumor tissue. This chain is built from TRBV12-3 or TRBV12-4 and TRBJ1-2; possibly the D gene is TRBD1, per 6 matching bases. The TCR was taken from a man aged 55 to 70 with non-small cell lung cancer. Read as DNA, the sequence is TGTGCCAGCCAGGAAACAGGGTACTATGGCTACACCTTC. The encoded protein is CASQETGYYGYTF.